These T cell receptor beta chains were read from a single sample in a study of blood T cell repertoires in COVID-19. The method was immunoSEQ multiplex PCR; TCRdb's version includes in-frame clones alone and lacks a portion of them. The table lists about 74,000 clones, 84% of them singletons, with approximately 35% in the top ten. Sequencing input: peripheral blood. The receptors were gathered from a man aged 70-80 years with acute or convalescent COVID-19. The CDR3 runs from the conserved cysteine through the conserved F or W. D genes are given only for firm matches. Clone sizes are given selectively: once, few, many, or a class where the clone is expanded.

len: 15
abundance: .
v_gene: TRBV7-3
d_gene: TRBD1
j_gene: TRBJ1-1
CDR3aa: CASSPRDRGSSEAFF
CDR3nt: TGTGCCAGCAGCCCTCGGGACAGGGGAAGTTCCGAAGCTTTCTTT

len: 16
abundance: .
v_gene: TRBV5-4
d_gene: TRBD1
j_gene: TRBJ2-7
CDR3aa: CASSRTGTGASYEQYF
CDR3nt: TGTGCCAGCAGCCGAACCGGGACAGGGGCCTCCTACGAGCAGTACTTC

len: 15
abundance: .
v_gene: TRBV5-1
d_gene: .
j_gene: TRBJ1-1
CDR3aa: CASSLAGLGVTEAFF
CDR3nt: TGCGCCAGCAGCTTGGCTGGACTCGGGGTCACTGAAGCTTTCTTT

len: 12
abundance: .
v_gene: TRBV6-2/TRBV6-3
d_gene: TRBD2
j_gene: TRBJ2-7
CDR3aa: CASSWDYYEQYF
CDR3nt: TGTGCCAGCAGTTGGGACTACTACGAGCAGTACTTC

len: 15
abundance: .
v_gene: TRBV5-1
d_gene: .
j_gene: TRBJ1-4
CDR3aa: CASSLGPTTNEKLFF
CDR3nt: TGCGCCAGCAGCTTGGGTCCCACAACTAATGAAAAACTGTTTTTT

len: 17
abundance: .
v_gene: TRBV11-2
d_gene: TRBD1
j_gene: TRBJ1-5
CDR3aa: CASSIPRGRLLNQPQHF
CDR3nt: TGTGCCAGCAGCATCCCCAGGGGGAGGCTCCTCAATCAGCCCCAGCATTTT

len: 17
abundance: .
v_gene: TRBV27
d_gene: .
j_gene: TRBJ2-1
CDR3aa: CASSPNLRGSSYNEQFF
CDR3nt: TGTGCCAGCAGTCCCAACCTCCGGGGTAGCTCCTACAATGAGCAGTTCTTC

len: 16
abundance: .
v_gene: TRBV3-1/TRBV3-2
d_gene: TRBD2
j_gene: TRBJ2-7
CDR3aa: CASSQGVSGKRYEQYF
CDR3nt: TGTGCCAGCAGCCAAGGGGTCAGCGGGAAGCGGTACGAGCAGTACTTC

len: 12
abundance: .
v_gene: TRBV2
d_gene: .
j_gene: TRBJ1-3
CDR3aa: CASSLNGNTIYF
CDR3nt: TGTGCCAGCAGTCTAAATGGAAACACCATATATTTT

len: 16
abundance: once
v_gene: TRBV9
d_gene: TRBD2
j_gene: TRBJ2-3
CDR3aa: CASSAVGGRASDTQYF
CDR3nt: TGTGCCAGCAGCGCGGTCGGGGGGAGGGCCTCAGATACGCAGTATTTT

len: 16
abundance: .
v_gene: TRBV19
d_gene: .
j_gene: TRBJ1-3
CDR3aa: CASSITGPVSGNTIYF
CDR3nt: TGTGCCAGTAGTATAACAGGGCCTGTCTCTGGAAACACCATATATTTT

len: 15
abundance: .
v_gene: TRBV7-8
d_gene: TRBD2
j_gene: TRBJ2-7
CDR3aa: CASSVTSGAIYEQYF
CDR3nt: TGTGCCAGCAGCGTGACTAGCGGGGCAATCTACGAGCAGTACTTC

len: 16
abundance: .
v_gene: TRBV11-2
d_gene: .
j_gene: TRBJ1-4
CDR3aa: CASSPPGHATNEKLFF
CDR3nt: TGTGCCAGCAGCCCTCCGGGACACGCAACTAATGAAAAACTGTTTTTT

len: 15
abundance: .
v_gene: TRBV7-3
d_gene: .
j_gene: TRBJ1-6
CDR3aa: CASSLQGTYNSPLHF
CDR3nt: TGTGCCAGCAGCTTACAGGGCACCTATAATTCACCCCTCCACTTT

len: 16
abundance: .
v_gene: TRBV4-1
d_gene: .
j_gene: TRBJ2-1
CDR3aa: CASSQDTQGTYNEQFF
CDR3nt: TGCGCCAGCAGCCAAGACACCCAGGGAACCTACAATGAGCAGTTCTTC

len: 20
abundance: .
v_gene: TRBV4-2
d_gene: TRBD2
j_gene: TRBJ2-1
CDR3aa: CASSQGILAGARGSYNEQFF
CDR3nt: TGTGCCAGCAGCCAAGGGATATTAGCGGGAGCGCGGGGCTCCTACAATGAGCAGTTCTTC

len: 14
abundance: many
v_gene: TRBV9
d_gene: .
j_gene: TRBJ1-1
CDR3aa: CASSVRDKDTEAFF
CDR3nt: TGTGCCAGCAGCGTCCGGGATAAGGACACTGAAGCTTTCTTT

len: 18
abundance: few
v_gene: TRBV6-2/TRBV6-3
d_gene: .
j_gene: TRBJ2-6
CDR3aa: CASSYWGHGPSGANVLTF
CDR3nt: TGTGCCAGCAGTTACTGGGGCCACGGTCCATCTGGGGCCAACGTCCTGACTTTC

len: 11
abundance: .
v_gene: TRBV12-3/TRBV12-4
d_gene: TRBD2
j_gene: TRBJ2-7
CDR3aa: CASASGGVQYF
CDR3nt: TGTGCCAGCGCTAGCGGGGGGGTGCAGTACTTC

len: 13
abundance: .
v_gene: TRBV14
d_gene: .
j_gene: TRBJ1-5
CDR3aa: CASSQSVYQPQHF
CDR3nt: TGTGCCAGCAGCCAATCAGTATATCAGCCCCAGCATTTT

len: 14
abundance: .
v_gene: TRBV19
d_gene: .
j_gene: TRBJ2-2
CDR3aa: CASRRTANTGELFF
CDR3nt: TGTGCCAGCCGACGGACAGCGAACACCGGGGAGCTGTTTTTT

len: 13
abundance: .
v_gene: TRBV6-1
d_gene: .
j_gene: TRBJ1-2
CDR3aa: CASTPTGTYGYTF
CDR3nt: TGTGCCAGCACCCCAACAGGGACCTATGGCTACACCTTC

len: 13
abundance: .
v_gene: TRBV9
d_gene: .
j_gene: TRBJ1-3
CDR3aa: CASSAQAGNTIYF
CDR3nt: TGTGCCAGCAGCGCCCAGGCTGGAAACACCATATATTTT

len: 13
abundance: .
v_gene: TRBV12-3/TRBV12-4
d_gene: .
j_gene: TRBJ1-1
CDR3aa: CASRAFQNTEAFF
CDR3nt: TGTGCCAGCAGGGCTTTTCAGAACACTGAAGCTTTCTTT

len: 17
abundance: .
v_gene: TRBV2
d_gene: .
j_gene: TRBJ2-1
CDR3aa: CASSEGRTARALNEQFF
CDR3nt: TGTGCCAGCAGTGAAGGCCGGACAGCGAGGGCGCTCAATGAGCAGTTCTTC

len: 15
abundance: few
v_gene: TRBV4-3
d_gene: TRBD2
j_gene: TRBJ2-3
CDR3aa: CASSLAGGPTDTQYF
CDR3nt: TGCGCCAGCAGCCTAGCGGGGGGGCCCACAGATACGCAGTATTTT

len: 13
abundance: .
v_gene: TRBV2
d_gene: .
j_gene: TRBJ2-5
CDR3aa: CASCTTEQETQYF
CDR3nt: TGTGCCAGCTGTACGACAGAACAAGAGACCCAGTACTTC

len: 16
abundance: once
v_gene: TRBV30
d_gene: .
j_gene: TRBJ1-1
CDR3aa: CAWSVTAAGMNTEAFF
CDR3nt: TGTGCCTGGAGTGTAACGGCCGCAGGGATGAACACTGAAGCTTTCTTT

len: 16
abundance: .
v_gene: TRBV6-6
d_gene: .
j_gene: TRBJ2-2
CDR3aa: CASSYGRPGLTGELFF
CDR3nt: TGTGCCAGCAGTTACGGGAGGCCAGGGCTCACCGGGGAGCTGTTTTTT

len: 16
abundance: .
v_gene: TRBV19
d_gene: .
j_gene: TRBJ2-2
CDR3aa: CASSIGGRSNTGELFF
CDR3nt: TGTGCCAGTAGTATAGGGGGCAGGTCGAACACCGGGGAGCTGTTTTTT

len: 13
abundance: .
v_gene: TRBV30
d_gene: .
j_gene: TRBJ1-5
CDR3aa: CAWTTGLDQPQHF
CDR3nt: TGTGCCTGGACCACCGGTTTGGATCAGCCCCAGCATTTT

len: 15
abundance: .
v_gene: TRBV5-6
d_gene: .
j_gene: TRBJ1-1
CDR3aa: CASSLRTPTGTEAFF
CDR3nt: TGTGCCAGCAGCCTGAGGACACCGACGGGTACTGAAGCTTTCTTT

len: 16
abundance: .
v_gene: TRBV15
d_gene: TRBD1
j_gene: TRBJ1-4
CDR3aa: CATSRDPAGGGEKLFF
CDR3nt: TGTGCCACCAGCAGAGATCCGGCAGGGGGTGGGGAAAAACTGTTTTTT

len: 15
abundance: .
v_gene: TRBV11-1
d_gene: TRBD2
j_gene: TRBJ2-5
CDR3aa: CASSPRERGVGTQYF
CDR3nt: TGTGCCAGCAGCCCGAGGGAGCGGGGGGTAGGGACCCAGTACTTC

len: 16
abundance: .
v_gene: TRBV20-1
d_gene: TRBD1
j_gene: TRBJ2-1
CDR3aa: CSASALQGAFGNEQFF
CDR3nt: TGCAGTGCTAGTGCCCTACAGGGGGCATTCGGCAATGAGCAGTTCTTC

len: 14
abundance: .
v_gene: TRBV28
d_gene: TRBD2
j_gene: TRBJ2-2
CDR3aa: CASMTAGVGGELFF
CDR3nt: TGTGCCAGCATGACAGCGGGAGTAGGCGGGGAGCTGTTTTTT

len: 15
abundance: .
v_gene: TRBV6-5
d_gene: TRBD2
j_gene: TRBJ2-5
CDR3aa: CASSYSMGLQETQYF
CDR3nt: TGTGCCAGCAGTTACTCGATGGGACTACAAGAGACCCAGTACTTC

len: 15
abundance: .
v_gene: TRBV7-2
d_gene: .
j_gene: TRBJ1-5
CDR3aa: CASSPAGTGNQPQHF
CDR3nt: TGTGCCAGCAGCCCCGCGGGGACGGGCAATCAGCCCCAGCATTTT

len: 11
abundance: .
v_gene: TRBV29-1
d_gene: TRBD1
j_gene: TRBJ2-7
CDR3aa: CSAGQTDEQYF
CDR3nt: TGCAGCGCGGGACAGACAGACGAGCAGTACTTC

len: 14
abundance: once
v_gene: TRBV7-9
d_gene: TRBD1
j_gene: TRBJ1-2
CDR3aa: CASSRGQVDYGYTF
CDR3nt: TGTGCCAGCAGCCGGGGACAGGTAGACTATGGCTACACCTTC

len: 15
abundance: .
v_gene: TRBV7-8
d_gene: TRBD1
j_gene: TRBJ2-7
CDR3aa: CASSLATGTGSGRYF
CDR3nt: TGTGCCAGCAGCTTAGCGACCGGGACAGGCTCCGGCCGGTACTTC

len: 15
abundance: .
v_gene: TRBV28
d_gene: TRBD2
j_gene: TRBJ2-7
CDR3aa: CASRGGAGGVHEQYF
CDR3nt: TGTGCCAGCAGAGGCGGGGCGGGAGGGGTGCACGAGCAGTACTTC

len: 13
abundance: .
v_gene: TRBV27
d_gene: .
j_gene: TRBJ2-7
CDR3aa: CASSLGLSYEQYF
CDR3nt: TGTGCCAGCAGTTTAGGCCTGTCCTACGAGCAGTACTTC

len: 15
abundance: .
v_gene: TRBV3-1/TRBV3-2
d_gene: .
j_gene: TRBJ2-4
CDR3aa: CASSPAGLAKNIQYF
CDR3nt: TGTGCCAGCAGCCCGGCGGGGCTAGCCAAAAACATTCAGTACTTC

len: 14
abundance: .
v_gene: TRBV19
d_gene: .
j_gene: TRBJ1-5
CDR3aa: CASSIVRGGQPQHF
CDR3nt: TGTGCCAGTAGTATAGTGAGGGGGGGACAGCCCCAGCATTTT

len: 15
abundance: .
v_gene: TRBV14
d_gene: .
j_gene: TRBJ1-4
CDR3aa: CASSRTGPSTRNLFF
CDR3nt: TGTGCCAGCAGCCGAACAGGGCCTTCTACCCGAAACCTGTTTTTT

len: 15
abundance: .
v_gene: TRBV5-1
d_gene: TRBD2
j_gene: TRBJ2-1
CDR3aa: CASSSGTSGGNEQFF
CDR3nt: TGCGCCAGCAGCTCAGGGACTAGCGGGGGAAATGAGCAGTTCTTC

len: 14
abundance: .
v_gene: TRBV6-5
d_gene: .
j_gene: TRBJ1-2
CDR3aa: CASRPGSGGYGYTF
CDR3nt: TGTGCCAGCAGACCGGGCTCCGGCGGGTATGGCTACACCTTC

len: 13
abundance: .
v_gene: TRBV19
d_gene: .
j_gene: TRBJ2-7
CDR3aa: CASSSGTPYEQYF
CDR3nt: TGTGCCAGTAGCTCCGGGACACCTTACGAGCAGTACTTC

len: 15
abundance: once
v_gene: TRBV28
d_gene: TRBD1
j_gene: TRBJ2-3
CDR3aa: CASSSRQGYTDTQYF
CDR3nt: TGTGCCAGCAGTTCTCGACAGGGTTACACAGATACGCAGTATTTT

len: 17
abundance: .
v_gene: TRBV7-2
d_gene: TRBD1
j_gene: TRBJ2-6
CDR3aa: CASSPRTGAPGANVLTF
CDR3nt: TGTGCCAGCAGCCCAAGGACAGGGGCTCCTGGGGCCAACGTCCTGACTTTC

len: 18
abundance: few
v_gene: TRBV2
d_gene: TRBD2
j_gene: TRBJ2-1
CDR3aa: CASSVRGGRTSSYNEQFF
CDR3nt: TGTGCCAGCAGTGTGCGGGGGGGCCGGACGAGCTCCTACAATGAGCAGTTCTTC

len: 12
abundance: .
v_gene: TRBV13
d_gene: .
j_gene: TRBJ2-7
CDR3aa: CASSDMVYEQYF
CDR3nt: TGTGCCAGCAGTGACATGGTCTACGAGCAGTACTTC

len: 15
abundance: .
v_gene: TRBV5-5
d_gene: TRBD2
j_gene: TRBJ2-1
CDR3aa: CASSLLAGGYNEQFF
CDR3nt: TGTGCCAGCAGCTTACTAGCGGGGGGCTACAATGAGCAGTTCTTC

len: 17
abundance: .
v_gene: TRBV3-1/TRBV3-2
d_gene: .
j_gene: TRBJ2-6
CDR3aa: CASSQGASGTGANVLTF
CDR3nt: TGTGCCAGCAGCCAAGGGGCGTCGGGGACTGGGGCCAACGTCCTGACTTTC

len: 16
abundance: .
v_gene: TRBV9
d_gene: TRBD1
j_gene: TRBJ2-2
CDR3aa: CASSERGQGNTGELFF
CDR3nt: TGTGCCAGCAGCGAGCGGGGACAGGGTAACACCGGGGAGCTGTTTTTT

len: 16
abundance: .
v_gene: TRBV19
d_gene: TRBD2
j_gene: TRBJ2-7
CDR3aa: CASSIDLRGGPYEQYF
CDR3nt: TGTGCCAGTAGTATAGATCTCCGGGGGGGGCCCTACGAGCAGTACTTC